Below are 20 T cell receptor beta chains sequenced from a single sample in a study of T cell repertoires in cytomegalovirus infection. One entry per CDR3 protein, called by TCRdb with MiXCR from the reads. The sample records about 210,000 distinct CDR3 sequences, 6.5% being singletons. Sequenced material: PBMCs. These receptors all come from a human donor in good health (CMV status not recorded). Some clones in this sample may be carry-over from other donors' samples.

This clonotype was seen at least ten times. V usage is TRBV6-6 and J usage is TRBJ2-7, with D perhaps TRBD1 or TRBD2 (5 bases each). Germline CDR1 and CDR2: MNHNY and SVGAGI (reference sequence). This CDR3 is built from 13 residues. Trimming took 4 bases from V and 6 from J, leaving 13 bases between them. CDR3 in amino acids: CASSSDPRGEQYF. For the CDR3, the DNA is TGTGCCAGCAGTTCAGACCCGAGGGGCGAGCAGTACTTC.

At least ten counts were recorded for this clonotype. The chain has TRBV25-1 and TRBJ1-1; 8 bases are a match to TRBD1. The V gene end was trimmed by 4 bases and the J gene end by 3 bases; junction bases not matched to a gene: 4. This CDR3 has 14 residues. Germline CDR1 and CDR2: MGHDK and SYGVNS. The chain's CDR3 is CASSGQGRHTEAFF. The CDR3 DNA reads TGTGCCAGCAGTGGACAGGGGAGGCACACTGAAGCTTTCTTT.

J is TRBJ1-3 and V is TRBV5-1; possible D gene TRBD1, 5 bases. V was pared by 2 bases and J by 2 bases, with 8 bases between. CDR1 SGHRS and CDR2 YFSETQ come from the germline V gene. The CDR3 runs to 14 residues. The CDR3 spells CASSLGAAGNTIYF. The CDR3 DNA follows: TGCGCCAGCAGCTTAGGGGCGGCTGGAAACACCATATATTTT.

In its sample, this clonotype was seen many times. The chain has TRBV7-3 and TRBJ2-3, with D possibly being TRBD1 or TRBD2 (6 bases each). The germline CDR1 and CDR2 sequences are SGHTA and FQGTGA. This CDR3 has 15 amino acids. V lost 5 bases and J lost 0, with 12 bases in between. The CDR3 DNA reads as TGTGCCAGCAGCCCCCGGGGGCTCAGCACAGATACGCAGTATTTT. This sequence encodes CASSPRGLSTDTQYF.

The J gene is TRBJ2-7, the V gene TRBV7-2; D remains ambiguous. The CDR3 has 13 amino acids. Germline values: CDR1 SGHTA, CDR2 FQGNSA. The V end lost 1 base, the J end lost 0 bases, and 4 bases lay between the germline ends. Here the CDR3 reads CASSLDLSYEQYV. CDR3 DNA sequence: TGTGCCAGCAGCTTAGACCTCTCCTACGAGCAGTACGTC.

J is TRBJ2-1 and V is TRBV5-1, with D unresolved. Germline V gene lookup returns CDR1 SGHRS and CDR2 YFSETQ. There are 15 residues in the CDR3. Trimming cost V 0 bases and J 2 bases, with 9 bases left between them. The DNA of the CDR3 is TGCGCCAGCAGCTTGGAGCGACTTACCTACAATGAGCAGTTCTTC. Protein product: CASSLERLTYNEQFF.

This clonotype was seen repeatedly, ten times or more. The rearrangement links TRBV20-1 to TRBJ1-1; no firm D call. The germline V gene encodes CDR1 DFQATT and CDR2 SNEGSKA (reference sequence). This CDR3 has 13 residues. Trimming left V 0 bases short and J 1 base short, with 6 bases between. The chain's CDR3 is CSARDPKNTEAFF. The CDR3 DNA is TGCAGTGCTAGAGATCCCAAGAACACTGAAGCTTTCTTT.

This chain joins TRBV29-1 and TRBJ2-1; 7 bases align to TRBD1. Per the germline V gene, CDR1 is SQVTM and CDR2 is ANQGSEA. Trimming cost V 4 bases and J 5 bases; bases outside gene matches: 14. This CDR3 is 16 amino acids long. Here the CDR3 reads CSVGNRGSVWDNEQFF. The CDR3 DNA follows: TGCAGCGTTGGTAACAGGGGAAGTGTTTGGGACAATGAGCAGTTCTTC.

The J gene is TRBJ2-7, the V gene TRBV2, with D perhaps matching TRBD1 (6 bases). Germline V gene data show CDR1 as SNHLY and CDR2 as FYNNEI. V was pared by 10 bases and J by 2 bases, with 15 bases between. CDR3 length: 13 residues. CDR3 DNA sequence: TGTGCCATTGCACGACAGGATACCTACGAGCAGTACTTC. Amino acid sequence: CAIARQDTYEQYF.

This clonotype came up many times. The rearrangement uses TRBV6-1 and TRBJ2-7, with 8 nucleotides matching TRBD1. The CDR3 sequence is 15 residues long. In germline, CDR1 is MNHNS, CDR2 SASEGT. The V gene end was trimmed by 5 bases and the J gene end by 3 bases; junction bases not matched to a gene: 9. The CDR3 coding sequence is TGTGCCAGCAGTTACGGGCAGGGGGCCTTCTACGAGCAGTACTTC. Its protein product is CASSYGQGAFYEQYF.

There are many counts of this clonotype. The rearrangement uses TRBV28 and TRBJ1-2; D is perhaps TRBD1 (5 bases). The CDR3 has 14 amino acids. V lost 3 bases to trimming and J lost 0 bases, with 8 bases between them. Germline values: CDR1 MDHEN, CDR2 SYDVKM. The CDR3 DNA reads TGTGCCAGCAGTTTCAGGGCCTCTAACTATGGCTACACCTTC. It encodes CASSFRASNYGYTF.

This clonotype was counted between two and nine times. The CDR3 DNA follows: TGTGCCAGCAGCTTAGGATCAACAGGAGATACGCAGTATTTT. Translation: CASSLGSTGDTQYF. The chain combines TRBV7-2 with TRBJ2-3, with D possibly being TRBD1 (5 bases). The CDR3 is 14 amino acids. CDR1 and CDR2 (germline): SGHTA, FQGNSA. With 1 base removed from V and 5 bases from J, the gap between germline ends came to 10 bases. Supplemented by reference TRBV7-2 and TRBJ2-3, the full variable domain reads GAGVSQSPSNKVTEKGKDVELRCDPISGHTALYWYRQSLGQGLEFLIYFQGNSAPDKSGLPSDRFSAERTGGSVSTLTIQRTQQEDSAVYLCASSLGSTGDTQYFGPGTRLTVL.

This clonotype was seen ten or more times. The chain has TRBV7-2 and TRBJ2-1; 11 nucleotides align to TRBD2. With 0 bases clipped from V and 4 bases from J, the junction kept 5 bases outside the gene matches. This CDR3 spans 17 amino acids. Germline loops: CDR1 SGHTA, CDR2 FQGNSA. The CDR3 protein is CASSLAASGGSYNEQFF. The CDR3 DNA reads TGTGCCAGCAGCTTAGCGGCTAGCGGGGGGTCTTACAATGAGCAGTTCTTC.

This clonotype was counted many times. V and J are TRBV6-2 or TRBV6-3 and TRBJ1-1, with D hard to call. CDR3 length: 12 residues. CDR1 and CDR2 from the germline V gene are MNHEY and SVGEGT. V lost 4 bases and J lost 5, with 8 bases in between. The CDR3, as DNA: TGTGCCAGCAGTTCCTGGGAGACTGAAGCTTTCTTT. Encoded protein: CASSSWETEAFF.

This clonotype was found many times. The rearrangement uses TRBV4-3 and TRBJ1-1; no firm D call. Between the trimmed V and J ends, which lost 4 bases and 1 base, there was a span of 13 bases. From germline, CDR1 is LGHNA and CDR2 YSLEER. This CDR3 is 15 amino acids long. CDR3 coding DNA: TGCGCCAGCAGCCCTTTCACAGTCCCGAACACTGAAGCTTTCTTT. Translation: CASSPFTVPNTEAFF.

This clonotype came up many times. The genes are TRBV7-2 and TRBJ1-5, with unresolved D. Trimming removed 5 bases from V and 5 bases from J, with 16 bases in between. Germline V gene sequence: CDR1 SGHTA, CDR2 FQGNSA. The CDR3 has 15 residues. As DNA, the CDR3 is TGTGCCAGCAGCCCCGAGGAGGGTAGACATCAGCCCCAGCATTTT. Its translation is CASSPEEGRHQPQHF.

This clonotype was detected many times. This chain links TRBV29-1 with TRBJ2-6; D is uncertain. V lost 8 bases and J 4 bases, leaving 12 bases between the germline ends. Germline V gene data show CDR1 as SQVTM and CDR2 as ANQGSEA. The CDR3 is 13 amino acids. In DNA form, the CDR3 reads TGCAGCACCGCAGCATCCGGGGCCAACGTCCTGACTTTC. Amino acid sequence: CSTAASGANVLTF.

This clonotype occurred many times. This chain connects TRBV12-3 or TRBV12-4 to TRBJ1-2, with 8 bases identical to TRBD1. The CDR3 extends over 14 amino acids. V lost 1 base and J lost 7; bases outside the gene matches: 5. Here the CDR3 DNA reads TGTGCCAGCAGTTTAGGCAGGGGGCGGCGTGGCTACACCTTC. Encoded protein: CASSLGRGRRGYTF.

This clonotype was picked up many times. The chain uses TRBV10-3 and TRBJ1-1, with 8 nucleotides matching TRBD1. The J segment lost 3 bases and the V segment lost 10 bases, leaving 1 base of the junction unmatched. Germline values: CDR1 ENHRY, CDR2 SYGVKD. CDR3 length: 11 residues. The CDR3 sequence: CATTGDTEAFF. In DNA, the CDR3 is TGTGCCACGACAGGGGACACTGAAGCTTTCTTT.

CDR3 residues: CASSAGGGMNTEAFF. The CDR3 DNA sequence: TGTGCCAGCAGTGCGGGTGGGGGGATGAACACTGAAGCTTTCTTT. The gene calls are TRBV28 and TRBJ1-1, with D tentatively TRBD1 (5 bases). V was clipped by 5 bases and J by 0 bases, with 13 bases between them. The CDR3 covers 15 residues. Germline CDR1 and CDR2: MDHEN and SYDVKM.